This T cell receptor beta chain appears in the sequencing data of a study of cytomegalovirus exposure and HLA in healthy donors. Whole-study findings and limits: Reportedly, cytomegalovirus status was diagnosed with high sensitivity and specificity. Cytomegalovirus association was assigned to 170 or so TCR beta chains.

The CDR3 runs 13 residues. The germline CDR1 and CDR2 sequences are MNHNS and SASEGT. V lost 6 bases and J lost 7; bases outside the gene matches: 5. Clones were sequenced by immunoSEQ multiplex PCR, and TCRdb holds only the in-frame ones, with some missing. This sample has 150,000 to 200,000 clones; around 88% occur once, and the top ten carry roughly 1.5%. Concerning this clone: What it binds is not known.

The receptor was isolated from a woman aged 18-29 years in good health and CMV-seronegative. Sequencing used PBMCs. The rearrangement links TRBV6-1 to TRBJ1-4; the match to TRBD1 covers 7 bases. The CDR3 loop is CASRVGGPEKLFF. DNA for the CDR3: TGTGCCAGCAGGGTAGGGGGCCCTGAAAAACTGTTTTTT.